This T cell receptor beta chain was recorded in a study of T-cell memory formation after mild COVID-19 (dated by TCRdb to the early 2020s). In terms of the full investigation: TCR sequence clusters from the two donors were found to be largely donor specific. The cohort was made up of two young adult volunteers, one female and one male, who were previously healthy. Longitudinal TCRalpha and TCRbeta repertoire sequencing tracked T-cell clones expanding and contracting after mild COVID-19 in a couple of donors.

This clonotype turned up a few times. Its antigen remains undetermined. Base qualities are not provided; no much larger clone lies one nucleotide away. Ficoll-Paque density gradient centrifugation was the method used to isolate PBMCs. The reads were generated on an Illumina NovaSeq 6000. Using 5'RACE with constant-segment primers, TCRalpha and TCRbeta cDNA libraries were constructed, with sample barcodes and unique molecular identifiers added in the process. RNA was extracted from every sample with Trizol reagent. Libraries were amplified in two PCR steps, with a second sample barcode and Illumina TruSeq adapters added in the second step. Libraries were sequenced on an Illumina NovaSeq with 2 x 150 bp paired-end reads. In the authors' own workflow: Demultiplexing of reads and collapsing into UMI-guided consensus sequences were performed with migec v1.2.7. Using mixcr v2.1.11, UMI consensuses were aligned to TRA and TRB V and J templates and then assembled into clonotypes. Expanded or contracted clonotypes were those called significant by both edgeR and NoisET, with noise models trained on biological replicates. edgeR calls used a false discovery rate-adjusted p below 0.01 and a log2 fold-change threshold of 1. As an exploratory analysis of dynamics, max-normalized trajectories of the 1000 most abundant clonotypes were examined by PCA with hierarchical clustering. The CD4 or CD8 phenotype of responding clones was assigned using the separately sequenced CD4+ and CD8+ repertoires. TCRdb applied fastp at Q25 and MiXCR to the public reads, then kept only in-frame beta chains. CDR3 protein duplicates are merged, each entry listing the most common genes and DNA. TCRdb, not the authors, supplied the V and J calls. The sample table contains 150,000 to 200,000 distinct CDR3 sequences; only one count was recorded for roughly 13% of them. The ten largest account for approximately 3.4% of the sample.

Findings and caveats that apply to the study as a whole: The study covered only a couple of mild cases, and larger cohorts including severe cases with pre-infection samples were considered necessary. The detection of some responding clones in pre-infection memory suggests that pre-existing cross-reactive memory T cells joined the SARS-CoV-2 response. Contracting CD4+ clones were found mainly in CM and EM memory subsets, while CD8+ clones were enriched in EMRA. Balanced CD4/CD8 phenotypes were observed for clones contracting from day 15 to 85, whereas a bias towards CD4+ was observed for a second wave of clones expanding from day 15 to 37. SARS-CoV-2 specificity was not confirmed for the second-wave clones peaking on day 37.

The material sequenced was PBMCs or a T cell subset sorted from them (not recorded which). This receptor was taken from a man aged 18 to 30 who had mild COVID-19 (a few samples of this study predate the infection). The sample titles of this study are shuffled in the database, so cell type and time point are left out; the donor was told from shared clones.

The DNA sequence reads TGTGCCAGCAGCGTAGAAGGGGACGGAAACACCATATATTTT. Its translation is CASSVEGDGNTIYF. The chain couples TRBV9 to TRBJ1-3, and perhaps TRBD1 as D gene, on 5 matching bases. V gives up 0 bases and J gives up 4 bases, and the segment between their germline ends measures 8 bases. The CDR3 numbers 14 residues from cysteine through phenylalanine. The sequence is cut down to CDR3 DNA, 42 bases in frame from base 1. The germline V gene supplies CDR1 SGDLS and CDR2 YYNGEE.